This T cell receptor beta chain was identified in a study of T cells after yellow fever vaccination. General observations from the study: The study found a weaker secondary response that peaked faster, day 5 versus 15. The study noted that FACS-sorted repertoires could contain abundant clonotypes contaminating from the bulk population.

This clonotype was observed a few times. Its antigen is undetermined. This CDR3 is built from 14 residues. Germline CDR1 is SGHRS and CDR2 is YFSETQ. V was trimmed by 0 bases and J by 4 bases, leaving 9 bases between them. Researchers made TCR cDNA using 5'RACE template switching, and this step added a universal primer site and UMIs. TCRdb itself ran the 5' RACE reads through MiXCR, one entry per CDR3 protein. The sample lists hundreds of thousands of distinct CDR3 sequences, 9% to 15% seen once, with 15% in the top ten. V usage is TRBV5-1 and J usage is TRBJ2-3; D gene uncertain. Sequencing used PBMCs, obtained on the day of the yellow fever booster vaccination. The receptor was isolated from a man under 40 who received the YFV17D yellow fever vaccine. CDR3: CASSLVTASDTQYF. The CDR3 DNA follows: TGCGCCAGCAGCTTGGTCACAGCGTCAGATACGCAGTATTTT.